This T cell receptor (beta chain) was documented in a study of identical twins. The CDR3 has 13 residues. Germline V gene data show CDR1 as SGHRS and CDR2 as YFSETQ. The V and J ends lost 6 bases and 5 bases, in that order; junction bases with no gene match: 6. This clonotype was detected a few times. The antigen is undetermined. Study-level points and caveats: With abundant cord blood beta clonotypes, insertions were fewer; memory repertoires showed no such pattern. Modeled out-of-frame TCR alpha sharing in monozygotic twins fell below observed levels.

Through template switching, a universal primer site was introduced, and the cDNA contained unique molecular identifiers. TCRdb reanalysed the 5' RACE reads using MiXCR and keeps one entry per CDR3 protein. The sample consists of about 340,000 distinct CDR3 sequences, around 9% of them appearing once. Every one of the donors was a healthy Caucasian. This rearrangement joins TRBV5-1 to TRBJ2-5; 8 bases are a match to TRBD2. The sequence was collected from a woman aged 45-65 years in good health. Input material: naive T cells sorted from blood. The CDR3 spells CASKIAGLETQYF. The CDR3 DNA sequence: TGCGCCAGCAAAATAGCGGGATTGGAGACCCAGTACTTC. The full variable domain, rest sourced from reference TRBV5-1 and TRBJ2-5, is KAGVTQTPRYLIKTRGQQVTLSCSPISGHRSVSWYQQTPGQGLQFLFEYFSETQRNKGNFPGRFSGRQFSNSRSEMNVSTLELGDSALYLCASKIAGLETQYFGPGTRLLVL.